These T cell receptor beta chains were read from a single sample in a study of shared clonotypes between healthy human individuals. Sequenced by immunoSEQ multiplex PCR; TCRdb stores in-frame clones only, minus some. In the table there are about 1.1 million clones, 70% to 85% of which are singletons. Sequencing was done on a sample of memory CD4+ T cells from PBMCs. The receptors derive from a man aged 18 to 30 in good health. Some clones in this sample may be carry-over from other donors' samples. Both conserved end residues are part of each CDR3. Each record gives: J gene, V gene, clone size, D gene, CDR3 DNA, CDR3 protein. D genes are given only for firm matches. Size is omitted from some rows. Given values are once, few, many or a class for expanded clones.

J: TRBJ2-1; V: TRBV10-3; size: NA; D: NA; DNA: TGTGCCATCAGTGAATCGCTTTTAAGCTCCTACAATGAGCAGTTCTTC; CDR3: CAISESLLSSYNEQFF
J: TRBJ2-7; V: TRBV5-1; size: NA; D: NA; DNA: TGCGCCAGCAGCTTGTCGGGGCGGTACGAGCAGTACTTC; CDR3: CASSLSGRYEQYF
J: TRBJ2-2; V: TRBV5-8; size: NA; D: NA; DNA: TGTGCCAGCACCCCGCAGGGTCACACCGGGGAGCTGTTTTTT; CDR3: CASTPQGHTGELFF
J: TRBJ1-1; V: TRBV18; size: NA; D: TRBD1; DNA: TGTGCCAGCTCACCGGGACAGGGTAATTTAGCTTTCTTT; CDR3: CASSPGQGNLAFF
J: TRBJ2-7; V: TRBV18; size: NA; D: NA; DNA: TGTGCCAGCTCACCTACGGGGGCCGGGACCTACGAGCAGTACTTC; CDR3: CASSPTGAGTYEQYF
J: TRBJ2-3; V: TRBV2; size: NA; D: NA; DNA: TGTGCCAGCAGTGGAGACACGGATACGCAGTATTTT; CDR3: CASSGDTDTQYF
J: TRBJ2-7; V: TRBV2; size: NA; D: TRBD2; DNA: TGTGCCAGCCAGGGGCTAGCGGGAGGGCCATTTGGCGAGCAGTACTTC; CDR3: CASQGLAGGPFGEQYF
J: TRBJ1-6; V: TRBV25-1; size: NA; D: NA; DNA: TGTGCCAGCAGTGGCCGGGACACACCGGGCTCCTATAATTCACCCCTCCACTTT; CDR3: CASSGRDTPGSYNSPLHF
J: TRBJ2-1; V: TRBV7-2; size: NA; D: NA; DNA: TGTGCCACCCGACTCTCCTCTTACAATGAGCAGTTCTTC; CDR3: CATRLSSYNEQFF
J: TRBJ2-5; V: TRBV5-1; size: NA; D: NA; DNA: TGCGCCAGCAGCTTGGGCCCAGTCTCAGCCGTGGAGACCCAGTACTTC; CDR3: CASSLGPVSAVETQYF
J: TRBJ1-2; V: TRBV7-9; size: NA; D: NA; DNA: TGTGCCAGCAGCTCTAACTATGGCTACACCTTC; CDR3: CASSSNYGYTF
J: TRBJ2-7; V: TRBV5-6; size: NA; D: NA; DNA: TGTGCCAGCAGCTTGACACGGGGTCACGAGCAGTACTTC; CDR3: CASSLTRGHEQYF
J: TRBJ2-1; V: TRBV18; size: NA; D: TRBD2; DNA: TGTGCCAGCTCACCGGTCCTAGCGGGAGCCTTCTACAATGAGCAGTTCTTC; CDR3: CASSPVLAGAFYNEQFF
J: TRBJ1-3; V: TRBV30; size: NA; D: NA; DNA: TGTGCCTGGAGTCGCGCTGGGGGCCCAAGCTCTGGAAACACCATATATTTT; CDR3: CAWSRAGGPSSGNTIYF
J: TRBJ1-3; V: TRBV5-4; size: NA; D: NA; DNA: TGTGCCAGCAGCCTGGGACACCACTCTGGAAACACCATATATTTT; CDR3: CASSLGHHSGNTIYF
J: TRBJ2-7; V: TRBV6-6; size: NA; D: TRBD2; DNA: TGTGCCAGCAGTCAGGGACTAGCGGGAGGGGACCACGAGCAGTACTTC; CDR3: CASSQGLAGGDHEQYF
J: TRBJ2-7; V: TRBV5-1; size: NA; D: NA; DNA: TGCGCCAGCAGCTCGGAGCCACCAGTGCTGTTTCAGTACTTC; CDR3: CASSSEPPVLFQYF
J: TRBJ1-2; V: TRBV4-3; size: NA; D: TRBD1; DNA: TGCGCCAGCAGCCAGCGCCGGGACAGCGCCTATGGCTACACCTTC; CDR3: CASSQRRDSAYGYTF
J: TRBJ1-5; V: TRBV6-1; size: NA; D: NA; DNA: TGTGCCAGCAGTGAAGCGCTCAGGACAGCGTATAGCAATCAGCCCCAGCATTTT; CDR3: CASSEALRTAYSNQPQHF
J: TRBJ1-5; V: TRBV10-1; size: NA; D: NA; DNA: TGCGCCAGCAGTGAGTATAGGGGAGGCCAGCCCCAGCATTTT; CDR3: CASSEYRGGQPQHF
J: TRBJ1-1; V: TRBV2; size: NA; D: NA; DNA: TGTGCCAGTCGAGCCGATGTCACTGAAGCTTTCTTT; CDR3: CASRADVTEAFF
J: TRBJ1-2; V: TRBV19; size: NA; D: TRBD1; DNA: TGTGCCACCAGAGCCCGAGGACAGGGCATCTATGGCTACACCTTC; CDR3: CATRARGQGIYGYTF
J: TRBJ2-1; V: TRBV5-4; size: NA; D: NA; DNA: TGTGCCAGCAGGTTGAGCTTTCTTACTTACAATGAGCAGTTCTTC; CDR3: CASRLSFLTYNEQFF
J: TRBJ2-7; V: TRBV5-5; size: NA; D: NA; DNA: TGTGCCAGCAGCCCGGCGGGACAGCGCTACGAGCAGTACTTC; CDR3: CASSPAGQRYEQYF
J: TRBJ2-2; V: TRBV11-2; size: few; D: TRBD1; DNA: TGTGCCAGCAGCTTTACCACAGGGGTCAACACCGGGGAGCTGTTTTTT; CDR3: CASSFTTGVNTGELFF
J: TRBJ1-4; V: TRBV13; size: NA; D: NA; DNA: TGTGCCAGCAGCGGGGGGGCAGGGTTTGAAAAACTGTTTTTT; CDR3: CASSGGAGFEKLFF
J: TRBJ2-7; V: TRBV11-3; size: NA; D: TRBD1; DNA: TGTGCCAGCAGCCGGACAGGGAGCGAGCAGTACTTC; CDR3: CASSRTGSEQYF
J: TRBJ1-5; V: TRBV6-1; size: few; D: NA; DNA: TGTGCCAGCAGCGGCAGGAGCAATCAGCCCCAGCATTTT; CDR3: CASSGRSNQPQHF
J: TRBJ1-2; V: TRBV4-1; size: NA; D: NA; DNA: TGCGCCAGCAGGCCTCCCGGGGGCAGGGGTTCTGGCTACACCTTC; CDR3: CASRPPGGRGSGYTF